The 31 T cell receptor beta chains reported below all come from one sample, sequenced in a study of T cell changes during pregnancy in multiple sclerosis. Repertoires were generated with immunoSEQ multiplex PCR, while TCRdb's copy carries only in-frame clones and drops some. The table lists tens of thousands of clones, roughly 90% of them singletons. The starting material was peripheral blood, obtained in the first trimester of pregnancy. The source of these receptors is a female donor in good health, enrolled as a control in a pregnancy study.

The chain recombines TRBV6-1 with TRBJ1-2; 9 positions agree with TRBD1. This CDR3 is built from 14 residues. The J segment lost 8 bases and the V segment lost 5 bases, leaving 9 bases of the junction unmatched. Germline-derived CDR1 and CDR2 are MNHNS and SASEGT. The CDR3 here is CASSSTGGARGYTF. For the CDR3, the DNA is TGTGCCAGCAGTTCAACAGGGGGCGCGAGGGGCTACACCTTC.

The count of this clone is one. This chain links TRBV6-5 with TRBJ1-2; D gene uncertain. The CDR3 is 14 amino acids. V was shortened by 5 bases and J by 1 base, with 11 bases between the two germline ends. The germline CDR1 and CDR2 sequences are MNHEY and SVGAGI. CDR3 coding DNA: TGTGCCAGCAGTACTGAATCGCATAACTATGGCTACACCTTC. Translating it yields CASSTESHNYGYTF.

This clone was observed a single time. This chain connects TRBV6-1 to TRBJ2-3, with TRBD1 matching over 11 bases. The CDR3 is 14 residues long. Germline CDR1 reads MNHNS; CDR2 reads SASEGT. The J segment lost 4 bases and the V segment lost 3 bases, leaving 0 bases of the junction unmatched. The CDR3 protein is CASSEGQGADTQYF. The CDR3 DNA is TGTGCCAGCAGTGAGGGACAGGGGGCAGATACGCAGTATTTT.

The rearrangement links TRBV5-6 to TRBJ2-7; D gene unclear. CDR3 length equals 13 residues. Germline CDR1 is SGHDT and CDR2 is YYEEEE. With 0 bases removed from V and 7 bases from J, the gap between germline ends came to 11 bases. This CDR3 reads CASSLEILDEQYF. CDR3 coding DNA: TGTGCCAGCAGCTTGGAGATTTTAGATGAGCAGTACTTC.

The chain recombines TRBV18 with TRBJ2-7; D may be TRBD2 (5 bases). Germline V gene data show CDR1 as KGHSH and CDR2 as LQKENI. V dropped 0 bases and J dropped 6 bases, with 12 bases sitting between them. This CDR3 has 14 amino acids. This chain's CDR3 is CASSPPTGGAEQYF. In DNA form, the CDR3 reads TGTGCCAGCTCACCACCCACTGGAGGAGCCGAGCAGTACTTC. The full variable domain, completed using reference TRBV18 and TRBJ2-7, is NAGVMQNPRHLVRRRGQEARLRCSPMKGHSHVYWYRQLPEEGLKFMVYLQKENIIDESGMPKERFSAEFPKEGPSILRIQQVVRGDSAAYFCASSPPTGGAEQYFGPGTRLTVT.

This clone was picked up one time. The rearrangement links TRBV2 to TRBJ1-2; 7 bases map to TRBD1. Trimming at V came to 4 bases and at J to 2 bases, leaving 1 base not matched to a gene. The CDR3 sequence is 13 residues long. CDR1 and CDR2 (germline): SNHLY, FYNNEI. The chain's CDR3 is CASSAGQNYGYTF. The CDR3 region has the DNA TGTGCCAGCAGTGCGGGACAGAACTATGGCTACACCTTC.

This clone turned up a few times. The V gene is TRBV2, the J gene TRBJ1-5; D might be TRBD1 (6 bases). V was trimmed by 4 bases and J by 3 bases, leaving 13 bases between them. Germline assignment: CDR1 SNHLY and CDR2 FYNNEI. The CDR3 runs 15 residues. The CDR3 DNA reads as TGTGCCAGCAGTGTCGGGCAGGGGTACAATCAGCCCCAGCATTTT. It specifies CASSVGQGYNQPQHF.

The chain uses TRBV7-9 and TRBJ2-7, with 11 bases identical to TRBD2. V shed 5 bases, J shed 4 bases, and the junction held 7 bases outside the gene matches. Germline CDR1 reads SEHNR; CDR2 reads FQNEAQ (reference sequence). The CDR3 loop spans 15 amino acids. CDR3 sequence reads: CASSPALAGDYEQYF. Written as DNA, the CDR3 is TGTGCCAGCAGCCCCGCACTAGCGGGAGATTACGAGCAGTACTTC.

This clone was recorded only once. V is TRBV6-4 and J is TRBJ2-6; TRBD2 might be the D (7 bases). The CDR3 is 16 amino acids. V was clipped by 2 bases and J by 4 bases, with 12 bases between them. Per the germline V gene, CDR1 is MRHNA and CDR2 is SNTAGT. CDR3 sequence reads: CASSDEGGKGANVLTF. CDR3 nucleotides: TGTGCCAGCAGTGACGAGGGGGGGAAAGGGGCCAACGTCCTGACTTTC.

This clone was counted between two and nine times. This rearrangement joins TRBV19 to TRBJ1-1; TRBD1 matches 7 bases. The V and J ends lost 6 bases and 7 bases, in that order; junction bases with no gene match: 8. The CDR3 runs to 13 residues. CDR1 and CDR2 from the germline V gene are LNHDA and SQIVND (reference sequence). The CDR3 bases are TGTGCCAGTAGAGGACAGGCCGAAAATGAAGCTTTCTTT. Translation: CASRGQAENEAFF. The entire variable domain, with the rest obtained from reference TRBV19 and TRBJ1-1, is as follows: DGGITQSPKYLFRKEGQNVTLSCEQNLNHDAMYWYRQDPGQGLRLIYYSQIVNDFQKGDIAEGYSVSREKKESFPLTVTSAQKNPTAFYLCASRGQAENEAFFGQGTRLTVV.

The chain uses TRBV28 and TRBJ2-7, with 10 bases matching TRBD1. Trimming removed 7 bases from V and 6 bases from J; junction bases left unmatched: 9. Germline CDR1 and CDR2: MDHEN and SYDVKM. The CDR3 contains 14 residues. The CDR3 nucleotides read TGTGCCAGCACCGCCGGGACAGGGGTCGGCGAGCAGTACTTC. Translated, it gives CASTAGTGVGEQYF.

The table lists this clone with a few counts. The chain couples TRBV5-4 to TRBJ1-1; D may be TRBD1 (6 bases). The germline V gene has CDR1 SGHNT and CDR2 YYREEE (reference sequence). This CDR3 has 13 amino acids. V was pared by 5 bases and J by 2 bases, with 10 bases between. The DNA for the CDR3 is TGTGCCAGCAGGCAGGACAGAAACACTGAAGCTTTCTTT. It specifies CASRQDRNTEAFF.

The genes are TRBV2 and TRBJ1-1; possibly TRBD1 for D (5 bases). Germline V CDR1 and CDR2: SNHLY, FYNNEI. The CDR3 is made up of 12 amino acids. V gave up 6 bases and J gave up 2 bases, with 7 bases separating them. CDR3 in amino acids: CASRGTNTEAFF. CDR3 sequence (DNA): TGTGCCAGCAGGGGGACTAACACTGAAGCTTTCTTT.

V and J are TRBV7-6 and TRBJ2-5; 7 nucleotides agree with TRBD1. The V gene's germline CDR1 is SGHVS and CDR2 FNYEAQ. The V segment lost 5 bases and the J segment 2 bases; nucleotides outside the gene matches: 8. The CDR3 loop spans 15 amino acids. In DNA form, the CDR3 reads TGTGCCAGCAGCCCGTTCGACAGGGCGCAAGAGACCCAGTACTTC. Protein: CASSPFDRAQETQYF. Looking up the rest from reference TRBV7-6 and TRBJ2-5 gives the full variable domain: GAGVSQSPRYKVTKRGQDVALRCDPISGHVSLYWYRQALGQGPEFLTYFNYEAQQDKSGLPNDRFSAERPEGSISTLTIQRTEQRDSAMYRCASSPFDRAQETQYFGPGTRLLVL.

The rearrangement joins TRBV6-5 to TRBJ1-5; D is undetermined. The CDR3 contains 12 residues. With 9 bases removed from V and 6 bases from J, the gap between germline ends came to 12 bases. From germline, CDR1 is MNHEY and CDR2 SVGAGI. The CDR3 region is CASGSYSQPQHF. CDR3 in DNA: TGTGCCAGTGGGTCCTACAGTCAGCCCCAGCATTTT.

This clone was recorded only once. CDR3 coding DNA: TGTGCCAGCAGTGATTGGGGGGGTTGGGACACTGAAGCTTTCTTT. Amino acids: CASSDWGGWDTEAFF. The chain joins TRBV2 to TRBJ1-1, with a tentative D call TRBD1 (5 bases). This CDR3 contains 15 residues. Germline lookup yields CDR1 SNHLY and CDR2 FYNNEI. Trimming pared 3 bases from V and 3 bases from J, leaving 14 bases between.

The chain combines TRBV14 with TRBJ2-5, with D hard to call. V lost 5 bases and J 0 bases, leaving 19 bases between the germline ends. CDR3 length equals 17 residues. Germline-derived CDR1 and CDR2 are SGHDN and FVKESK. The CDR3 bases are TGTGCCAGCAGCAAACCGGGTCCCTACTTGTACCAAGAGACCCAGTACTTC. Protein product: CASSKPGPYLYQETQYF.

The J gene is TRBJ2-5, the V gene TRBV7-9; D remains unclear. V shed 5 bases and J shed 9 bases, with 13 bases lying between them. Germline V gene lookup returns CDR1 SEHNR and CDR2 FQNEAQ (reference sequence). This CDR3 contains 12 residues. The CDR3 DNA reads TGTGCCAGCAGCACAGCAGAGCCGGCCCAGTACTTC. Protein sequence: CASSTAEPAQYF. Filled out from reference TRBV7-9 and TRBJ2-5, the complete variable domain reads DTGVSQNPRHKITKRGQNVTFRCDPISEHNRLYWYRQTLGQGPEFLTYFQNEAQLEKSRLLSDRFSAERPKGSFSTLEIQRTEQGDSAMYLCASSTAEPAQYFGPGTRLLVL.

This clone was detected once. J is TRBJ1-1 and V is TRBV5-1; D may be TRBD1 (6 bases). With 0 bases removed from V and 6 bases from J, the gap between germline ends came to 15 bases. Germline assignment: CDR1 SGHRS and CDR2 YFSETQ. This CDR3 contains 15 residues. Here the CDR3 DNA reads TGCGCCAGCAGCTTGGGCCAGGGGATAGAGGCTGAAGCTTTCTTT. It is translated as CASSLGQGIEAEAFF.

This clone was recorded once. The rearrangement joins TRBV7-3 to TRBJ1-2, with TRBD1 matching 9 bases. The germline V gene has CDR1 SGHTA and CDR2 FQGTGA. V shed 5 bases and J 6 bases; nucleotides not matched to a gene: 10. CDR3 size: 15 residues. CDR3 protein: CASSARDRVRNGYTF. The CDR3 DNA is TGTGCCAGCAGCGCCCGGGACAGGGTGCGAAATGGCTACACCTTC.

The V call is TRBV6-6, the J call TRBJ1-1; D unresolved. CDR3 length: 14 amino acids. From germline, CDR1 is MNHNY and CDR2 SVGAGI (reference sequence). Trimming cost V 7 bases and J 3 bases, with 15 bases left between them. The CDR3 region is CASTLTQTDTEAFF. CDR3 coding DNA: TGTGCCAGCACCTTGACTCAGACGGACACTGAAGCTTTCTTT.

The chain recombines TRBV5-4 with TRBJ2-7; 8 bases line up with TRBD1. This CDR3 spans 16 amino acids. Germline-derived CDR1 and CDR2 are SGHNT and YYREEE (reference sequence). J lost 5 bases, V lost 4 bases, and 14 bases had no gene match. CDR3 protein: CASSARQGAVNNEQYF. In DNA, the CDR3 is TGTGCCAGCAGCGCAAGGCAGGGGGCGGTTAATAACGAGCAGTACTTC.

The V and J genes are TRBV5-6 and TRBJ2-5; 14 positions agree with TRBD2. Trimming removed 2 bases from V and 1 base from J; junction bases left unmatched: 1. Germline lookup yields CDR1 SGHDT and CDR2 YYEEEE. This CDR3 comprises 16 residues. DNA of the CDR3: TGTGCCAGCAGCTTTGGGACTAGCGGGGGCCAAGAGACCCAGTACTTC. As protein: CASSFGTSGGQETQYF. The entire variable domain, with the rest obtained from reference TRBV5-6 and TRBJ2-5, is as follows: DAGVTQSPTHLIKTRGQQVTLRCSPKSGHDTVSWYQQALGQGPQFIFQYYEEEERQRGNFPDRFSGHQFPNYSSELNVNALLLGDSALYLCASSFGTSGGQETQYFGPGTRLLVL.

This clone was observed a handful of times. The V call is TRBV7-9, the J call TRBJ1-1, with D unclear. Trimming cost V 1 base and J 1 base, with 4 bases left between them. Germline V gene sequence: CDR1 SEHNR, CDR2 FQNEAQ (reference sequence). The CDR3 length is 13 residues. The CDR3: CASSLVRNTEAFF. The CDR3 nucleotides read TGTGCCAGCAGCTTAGTCAGGAACACTGAAGCTTTCTTT.

The chain recombines TRBV7-9 with TRBJ2-1; 9 bases are shared with TRBD2. Trimming cost V 5 bases and J 6 bases; bases outside gene matches: 8. The germline V gene encodes CDR1 SEHNR and CDR2 FQNEAQ (reference sequence). The CDR3 consists of 15 residues. DNA for the CDR3: TGTGCCAGCAGCGTGGGGACTAGCCCAGCCAATGAGCAGTTCTTC. Translating it yields CASSVGTSPANEQFF. Using reference TRBV7-9 and TRBJ2-1 for the parts outside the CDR3, the full variable domain is DTGVSQNPRHKITKRGQNVTFRCDPISEHNRLYWYRQTLGQGPEFLTYFQNEAQLEKSRLLSDRFSAERPKGSFSTLEIQRTEQGDSAMYLCASSVGTSPANEQFFGPGTRLTVL.

This rearrangement joins TRBV27 to TRBJ2-7; 9 bases are shared with TRBD1. The CDR3 is 14 residues long. Germline-derived CDR1 and CDR2 are MNHEY and SMNVEV (reference sequence). V lost 4 bases, J lost 2 bases, and 3 bases stayed unmatched. This CDR3 is CASSSRTGAYEQYF. In nucleotides, the CDR3 is TGTGCCAGCAGTTCCAGGACAGGGGCCTACGAGCAGTACTTC.

The CDR3, as DNA: TGCGCCAGCGGCGGTGGACGGGGGCAGCCCCAGCATTTT. Amino acid sequence: CASGGGRGQPQHF. The rearrangement joins TRBV10-1 to TRBJ1-5; a possible D gene is TRBD1 (5 bases). Per germline, CDR1 WNHNN and CDR2 SYGVQD (reference sequence). The CDR3 runs 13 residues. V was clipped by 8 bases and J by 7 bases, with 15 bases between them.

The chain joins TRBV7-2 to TRBJ2-7; D call uncertain. V was shortened by 5 bases and J by 3 bases, with 8 bases between the two germline ends. The CDR3 extends over 12 amino acids. Per the germline V gene, CDR1 is SGHTA and CDR2 is FQGNSA. The CDR3 protein is CASSLNSYEQYF. In DNA form, the CDR3 reads TGTGCCAGCAGCCTTAACAGCTACGAGCAGTACTTC.

The chain uses TRBV27 and TRBJ1-1; D unclear. V lost 3 bases and J lost 2, with 7 bases in between. The CDR3 runs 13 residues. Germline V gives CDR1 MNHEY, CDR2 SMNVEV (reference sequence). CDR3 sequence: CASSLRTNTEAFF. In DNA form, the CDR3 reads TGTGCCAGCAGTTTGAGGACTAACACTGAAGCTTTCTTT.

The CDR3 region is CASTQLRAAGELFF. In nucleotides, the CDR3 is TGTGCCAGCACTCAATTGCGGGCGGCCGGGGAGCTGTTTTTT. V is TRBV27 and J is TRBJ2-2, with D possibly TRBD2 on 5 matching bases. V was cut by 7 bases and J by 6 bases, with 15 bases left in between. The length of the CDR3 is 14 residues. Germline V CDR1 and CDR2: MNHEY, SMNVEV (reference sequence).

V usage is TRBV28 and J usage is TRBJ1-2, with 8 positions matching TRBD1. The CDR3 loop spans 16 amino acids. CDR1 MDHEN and CDR2 SYDVKM come from the germline V gene. J gave up 2 bases and V 5 bases, and 10 bases lay outside the gene matches. DNA for the CDR3: TGTGCCAGCAGTATAACAGGGGGTCAACGCAACTATGGCTACACCTTC. Translating gives CASSITGGQRNYGYTF.